Described below is a single TCR beta chain sequence and its context. Antigen specificity is unknown. Trimming took 4 bases from V and 4 from J, leaving 16 bases between them. Germline V gene sequence: CDR1 SGHTS, CDR2 YDEGEE. This CDR3 has 15 residues. This sample is part of a study of shared clonotypes between healthy human individuals. Clones were read by immunoSEQ multiplex PCR, and TCRdb kept only the in-frame ones, dropping some. The sample lists some 980,000 clones, 70% to 85% occurring once. Study-wide results and limits: Read depth was anticipated to influence clonotype sharing among donors.

This sequence joins TRBV5-8 and TRBJ2-3; a weak D match, TRBD1 (6 bases). The sequence was obtained from a man between 18 and 29 years old in good health. Sequenced: memory CD4+ T cells sorted from blood. Indicated subset: CD45RA-negative fraction. The CDR3 DNA reads TGTGCCAGCAGCCCTGACACAGGGACGGCAGATACGCAGTATTTT. Translation gives CASSPDTGTADTQYF.